Below, 30 T cell receptor beta chains from the same sample are listed, as sequenced in a study of blood T cell repertoires in COVID-19. Profiling relied on immunoSEQ multiplex PCR, and the TCRdb table lists in-frame clones only, not all of them. The table has about 140,000 clones, around 82% seen once. Sequenced input: peripheral blood. Every receptor here comes from a human donor in a cohort sampled during active COVID-19.

The chain combines TRBV5-6 with TRBJ2-1; 7 bases are shared with TRBD2. The CDR3 is 17 amino acids. The V segment lost 0 bases and the J segment 0 bases; nucleotides outside the gene matches: 6. CDR1 is SGHDT, CDR2 YYEEEE, per germline. The CDR3, as DNA: TGTGCCAGCAGCTTGGCGGCGGGAGAGGTCTCCTACAATGAGCAGTTCTTC. Translating gives CASSLAAGEVSYNEQFF.

The rearrangement joins TRBV6-2 or TRBV6-3 to TRBJ1-1; D gene ambiguous. The CDR3 loop spans 14 amino acids. Trimming shortened V by 6 bases and J by 3 bases, and 14 bases separated the two germline ends. Germline V gene data show CDR1 as MNHEY and CDR2 as SVGEGT. This CDR3 is CASSRDGWDTEAFF. Written as DNA, the CDR3 is TGTGCCAGCAGCCGTGACGGGTGGGACACTGAAGCTTTCTTT.

The chain joins TRBV30 to TRBJ2-1; perhaps TRBD2 as D (6 bases). The CDR3 is 14 residues long. V gave up 7 bases and J gave up 8 bases, with 21 bases separating them. The germline CDR1 and CDR2 sequences are GTSNPN and SVGIG (reference sequence). The CDR3 coding sequence is TGTGCCTTTATCCTAGCAGGAGGGGTCTATGAGCAGTTCTTC. It is translated as CAFILAGGVYEQFF.

This rearrangement joins TRBV21-1 to TRBJ2-1; the DNA was not compared with TRBD2, the D call given in the table. TRBV21-1 is assigned pseudogene status. CDR3 length: 15 amino acids. The CDR3 region is CASSNSSGGRDEQFF. The CDR3 DNA reads TGTGCCAGCAGCAATAGTAGCGGGGGGCGGGATGAGCAGTTCTTC.

The chain links TRBV7-3 to TRBJ2-3; 9 bases align to TRBD2. CDR3 length: 17 residues. V shed 5 bases, J shed 2 bases, and the junction held 11 bases outside the gene matches. Germline CDR1 and CDR2: SGHTA and FQGTGA. DNA for the CDR3: TGTGCCAGCAGCCCTCGCGGGGGGGTGTTATACACAGATACGCAGTATTTT. Protein sequence: CASSPRGGVLYTDTQYF.

The chain employs TRBV18 and TRBJ1-5; D ambiguous. Germline V gene data show CDR1 as KGHSH and CDR2 as LQKENI. CDR3 length equals 14 residues. V was pared by 1 base and J by 4 bases, with 8 bases between. Written as DNA, the CDR3 is TGTGCCAGCTCACCACGAGACACTAATCAGCCCCAGCATTTT. This codes for CASSPRDTNQPQHF.

This chain uses TRBV21-1 with TRBJ1-2; the D call TRBD1 from the table was never checked on the DNA. TRBV21-1 is a recognized pseudogene. The CDR3 is 17 residues long. The CDR3 reads CASSKGAGTGLNYGYTF. DNA for the CDR3: TGTGCCAGCAGCAAAGGGGCCGGGACAGGGCTTAACTATGGCTACACCTTC.

The chain carries TRBV6-5 and TRBJ2-3; weak D call: TRBD1 (5 bases). Trimming shortened V by 7 bases and J by 2 bases, and 13 bases separated the two germline ends. The germline CDR1 and CDR2 sequences are MNHEY and SVGAGI. The CDR3 contains 14 residues. In nucleotides, the CDR3 is TGTGCCAGCACGGACAACGGCCCCACAGATACGCAGTATTTT. Translated, it gives CASTDNGPTDTQYF.

This clone was seen once. The chain recombines TRBV19 with TRBJ1-5, with a tentative D call TRBD1 (5 bases). Germline CDR1 is LNHDA and CDR2 is SQIVND (reference sequence). V was cut by 3 bases and J by 1 base, with 25 bases left in between. This CDR3 has 20 amino acids. For the CDR3, the DNA is TGTGCCAGTAGTATGCGGGGGGTGCCCCGGCGGGAAGAAAGCAATCAGCCCCAGCATTTT. It encodes CASSMRGVPRREESNQPQHF.

The rearrangement joins TRBV18 to TRBJ2-5, with 7 bases aligning to TRBD1. The germline V gene has CDR1 KGHSH and CDR2 LQKENI. CDR3 length: 14 amino acids. The trim removed 3 bases at V and 4 bases at J, leaving 5 bases unmatched. The CDR3 DNA sequence: TGTGCCAGCTCACCCCGAGGGGACAGAGAGACCCAGTACTTC. This translates into CASSPRGDRETQYF.

V and J are TRBV6-6 and TRBJ2-1; perhaps TRBD1 as D (5 bases). The CDR3 runs to 14 residues. Germline V gene data show CDR1 as MNHNY and CDR2 as SVGAGI (reference sequence). Trimming took off 2 bases at V and 9 bases at J, with 14 bases between the two ends. CDR3 nucleotides: TGTGCCAGCAGTTACCTTCAAGGGGTGGGTGAGCAGTTCTTC. Amino acid sequence: CASSYLQGVGEQFF.

CDR3 residues: CASSPGGRYPGANVLTF. CDR3 DNA sequence: TGTGCCAGCAGCCCGGGAGGGAGGTACCCTGGGGCCAACGTCCTGACTTTC. The gene calls are TRBV3-1 (or the pseudogene TRBV3-2) and TRBJ2-6, with 8 bases matching TRBD2. The CDR3 extends over 17 amino acids. Germline CDR1 is LGHDT and CDR2 is YNNKEL (reference sequence). V trimming: 4 bases; J trimming: 2 bases; junction bases outside the gene matches: 7.

The chain uses TRBV7-9 and TRBJ2-5; no clear D. This CDR3 comprises 15 residues. Germline V gene data show CDR1 as SEHNR and CDR2 as FQNEAQ (reference sequence). The germline V and J ends were trimmed by 1 base and 1 base, with 10 bases remaining between them. The CDR3 region has the DNA TGTGCCAGCAGCTTAGGGCGGCCGCCCCAAGAGACCCAGTACTTC. This translates into CASSLGRPPQETQYF.

The chain has TRBV5-4 and TRBJ1-3; D ambiguous. The germline CDR1 and CDR2 sequences are SGHNT and YYREEE (reference sequence). V lost 4 bases and J lost 0, with 11 bases in between. This CDR3 is built from 15 residues. CDR3 protein: CASSLRVGSGNTIYF. In nucleotides, the CDR3 is TGTGCCAGCAGCCTCCGGGTCGGCTCTGGAAACACCATATATTTT.

Written as DNA, the CDR3 is TGTGCCAGCAGCCTAGCGGGGGACCCCCAAGAGACCCAGTACTTC. Its translation is CASSLAGDPQETQYF. V is TRBV4-2 and J is TRBJ2-5; 9 bases line up with TRBD2. After removal of 4 bases from V and 1 base from J, the junction contained 4 bases not matched to a gene. This CDR3 has 15 amino acids. Germline V CDR1 and CDR2: LGHNA, YNFKEQ.

The chain uses TRBV5-1 and TRBJ1-2, with D hard to call. This CDR3 is built from 15 residues. V gave up 0 bases and J gave up 7 bases, with 16 bases separating them. CDR1 and CDR2 (germline): SGHRS, YFSETQ. CDR3 nucleotide sequence: TGCGCCAGCAGCTTGGATCGTTTGTTGAGTGGTGGCTACACCTTC. The encoded protein is CASSLDRLLSGGYTF.

The V and J genes are TRBV6-2 or TRBV6-3 and TRBJ2-7; D possibly corresponds to TRBD2 (5 bases). The CDR3 is made up of 14 amino acids. V was cut by 2 bases and J by 1 base, with 9 bases left in between. CDR1 and CDR2 from the germline V gene are MNHEY and SVGEGT. CDR3 DNA sequence: TGTGCCAGCAGTTACGGACTGGGTTCCTACGAGCAGTACGTC. It specifies CASSYGLGSYEQYV.

The rearrangement joins TRBV19 to TRBJ2-3; D uncertain. Between the trimmed V and J ends, which lost 5 bases and 1 base, there was a span of 7 bases. The germline V gene encodes CDR1 LNHDA and CDR2 SQIVND (reference sequence). The CDR3 extends over 13 amino acids. CDR3 bases: TGTGCCAGTAGTCAGAGCGGCACAGATACGCAGTATTTT. Amino acids: CASSQSGTDTQYF.

This clone was detected only once. This chain links TRBV2 with TRBJ1-1; no clear D gene. Trimming took 6 bases from V and 1 from J, leaving 12 bases between them. This CDR3 has 14 residues. Germline lookup yields CDR1 SNHLY and CDR2 FYNNEI. DNA of the CDR3: TGTGCCAGCAGGGTAGATGCGGGGAACACTGAAGCTTTCTTT. This codes for CASRVDAGNTEAFF.

The chain carries TRBV11-2 and TRBJ2-7, with D unclear. Between the trimmed V and J ends, which lost 4 bases and 3 bases, there was a span of 10 bases. The CDR3 contains 13 residues. Germline CDR1 is SGHAT and CDR2 is FQNNGV. The CDR3 DNA follows: TGTGCCAGCAGCTCAGGTTTGCGCTACGAGCAGTACGTC. Translated, it gives CASSSGLRYEQYV.

CDR3 sequence (DNA): TGTGCCAGCAGCAGGGGACAGGGCGACATTCAGTACTTC. Translated, it gives CASSRGQGDIQYF. The chain employs TRBV5-4 and TRBJ2-4; 9 positions match TRBD1. The CDR3 contains 13 residues. Losses at the gene ends were 4 bases for V and 8 bases for J; bases not matched to a gene: 4. CDR1 is SGHNT and CDR2 is YYREEE in the germline V gene (reference sequence).

The chain joins TRBV12-3 or TRBV12-4 to TRBJ2-7; 7 nucleotides line up with TRBD1. J lost 5 bases, V lost 5 bases, and 6 bases had no gene match. The CDR3 totals 13 residues. CDR3 in DNA: TGTGCCAGCAGTACGGGACAGTTTCACGAGCAGTACGTC. This translates into CASSTGQFHEQYV.

The V call is TRBV11-1, the J call TRBJ2-7, with 8 nucleotides matching TRBD2. Germline trimming cut 4 bases from V and 5 bases from J; bases unmatched to any gene: 4. The CDR3 is 13 residues long. Germline V gene data show CDR1 as SGHAT and CDR2 as FQDESV (reference sequence). CDR3 DNA: TGTGCCAGCAGCTCGGGACTAGTCAACGAGCAGTACGTC. As protein: CASSSGLVNEQYV.

The chain employs TRBV6-2 or TRBV6-3 and TRBJ1-5; D ambiguous. This CDR3 region has 15 residues. Trimming cost V 6 bases and J 3 bases, with 15 bases left between them. Germline CDR1 is MNHEY and CDR2 is SVGEGT. For the CDR3, the DNA is TGTGCCAGCAGCTCCTACCCCGCCACCAATCAGCCCCAGCATTTT. The encoded protein is CASSSYPATNQPQHF.

The V and J genes are TRBV18 and TRBJ2-1; 7 bases match TRBD2. The CDR3 runs 15 residues. Germline CDR1 is KGHSH and CDR2 is LQKENI. Trimming removed 2 bases from V and 4 bases from J; junction bases left unmatched: 5. CDR3 loop: CASSPGVAGYNEQFF. CDR3 sequence (DNA): TGTGCCAGCTCACCAGGGGTAGCGGGTTACAATGAGCAGTTCTTC.

This chain joins TRBV7-9 and TRBJ1-4; 11 bases match TRBD1. From germline, CDR1 is SEHNR and CDR2 FQNEAQ (reference sequence). The ends lost 5 bases at V and 8 bases at J; junction bases unmatched: 7. The CDR3 has 15 amino acids. CDR3 protein: CASSPSGQGVEKLFF. CDR3 coding DNA: TGTGCCAGCAGCCCCTCGGGACAGGGGGTCGAAAAACTGTTTTTT.

This chain connects TRBV5-1 to TRBJ1-4; a weak D match, TRBD1 (6 bases). Trimming left V 2 bases short and J 3 bases short, with 14 bases between. This CDR3 is 16 amino acids long. The germline gives CDR1 SGHRS, CDR2 YFSETQ. CDR3 coding DNA: TGCGCCAGCAGCTTCGGGTCAGGGGCAGCTAATGAAAAACTGTTTTTT. Protein product: CASSFGSGAANEKLFF.

This sequence joins TRBV6-5 and TRBJ2-1; 11 bases are shared with TRBD2. Germline values: CDR1 MNHEY, CDR2 SVGAGI. This CDR3 has 15 amino acids. The V gene end was trimmed by 6 bases and the J gene end by 3 bases; junction bases not matched to a gene: 4. The DNA of the CDR3 is TGTGCCAGCAGGCGCACTAGCGGGAGCTACAATGAGCAGTTCTTC. Translated, it gives CASRRTSGSYNEQFF.

This rearrangement joins TRBV9 to TRBJ1-2; 7 bases match TRBD1. There are 16 residues in the CDR3. CDR1 and CDR2 (germline): SGDLS, YYNGEE. Trimming at V came to 4 bases and at J to 6 bases, leaving 15 bases not matched to a gene. This CDR3 reads CASSPAWTGRVNGYTF. In DNA, the CDR3 is TGTGCCAGCAGCCCGGCGTGGACAGGCCGAGTGAATGGCTACACCTTC.

The rearrangement uses TRBV6-6 and TRBJ2-1; 7 bases match TRBD2. The J segment lost 7 bases and the V segment lost 4 bases, leaving 13 bases of the junction unmatched. Germline V gene lookup returns CDR1 MNHNY and CDR2 SVGAGI (reference sequence). This CDR3 has 16 amino acids. The CDR3 DNA sequence: TGTGCCAGCAGTTCCGCCTCTGGGGCGGGAGAGAATGAGCAGTTCTTC. This gives the protein CASSSASGAGENEQFF.